In this sample, the clone carrying this T cell receptor beta chain turned up many times. Trimming left V 6 bases short and J 7 bases short, with 15 bases between. CDR3 length equals 13 residues. Germline loops: CDR1 SNHLY, CDR2 FYNNEI. The data derive from a study of T cells in Graves' hyperthyroidism and ophthalmopathy. Researchers took RNA transcripts and amplified the TCR beta CDR3 regions from them. During a first-round RT-PCR of the TCR CDR3, the HTBI primer set was used. Using its own MiXCR run on the multiplex PCR reads, TCRdb lists one record per CDR3 protein. The table lists fewer than 700,000 distinct CDR3 sequences, 15% to 20% of them singletons, with 3.8% in the top ten.

The sequenced sample consisted of blood. This TCR was sampled from a woman between 25 and 40 years old with Graves' hyperthyroidism. The chain links TRBV2 to TRBJ1-2, with D perhaps TRBD1 (6 bases). This CDR3 reads CASSLPLDSGYTF. DNA for the CDR3: TGTGCCAGCAGCCTTCCCCTGGACAGTGGCTACACCTTC.